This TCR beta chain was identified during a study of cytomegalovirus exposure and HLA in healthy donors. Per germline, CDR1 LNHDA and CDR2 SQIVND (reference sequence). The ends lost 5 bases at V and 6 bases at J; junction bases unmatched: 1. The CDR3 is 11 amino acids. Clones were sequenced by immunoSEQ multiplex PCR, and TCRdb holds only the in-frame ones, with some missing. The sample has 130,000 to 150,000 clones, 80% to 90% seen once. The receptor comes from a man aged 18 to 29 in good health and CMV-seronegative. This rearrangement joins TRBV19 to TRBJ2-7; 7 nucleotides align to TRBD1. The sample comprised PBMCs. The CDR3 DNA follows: TGTGCCAGTAGTGACAGGGCCGAGCAGTACTTC. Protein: CASSDRAEQYF.